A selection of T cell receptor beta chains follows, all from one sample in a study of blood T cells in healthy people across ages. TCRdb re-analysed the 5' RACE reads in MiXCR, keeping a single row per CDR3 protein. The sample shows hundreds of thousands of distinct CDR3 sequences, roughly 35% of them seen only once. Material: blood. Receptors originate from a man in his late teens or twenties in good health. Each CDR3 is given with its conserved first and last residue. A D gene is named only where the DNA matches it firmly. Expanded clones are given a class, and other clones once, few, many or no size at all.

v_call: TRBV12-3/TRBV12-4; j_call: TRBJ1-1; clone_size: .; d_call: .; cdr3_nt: TGTGCCAGCAGGACGAAACAGAACACTGAAGCTTTCTTT; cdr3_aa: CASRTKQNTEAFF
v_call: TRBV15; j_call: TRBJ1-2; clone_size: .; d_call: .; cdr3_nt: TGTGCCACCAGCCCATCGACGGGGATCCCTTATGGCTACACCTTC; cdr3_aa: CATSPSTGIPYGYTF
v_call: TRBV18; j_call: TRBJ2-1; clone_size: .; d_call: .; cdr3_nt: TGTGCCAGCTCAGGCGGCCGGGATAATGAGCAGTTCTTC; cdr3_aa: CASSGGRDNEQFF
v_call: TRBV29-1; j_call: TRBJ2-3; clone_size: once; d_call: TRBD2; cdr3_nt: TGCAGCGCTGTAGCGGGGAGCAGAAGCACAGATACGCAGTATTTT; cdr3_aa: CSAVAGSRSTDTQYF
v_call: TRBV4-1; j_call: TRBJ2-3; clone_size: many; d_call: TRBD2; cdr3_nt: TGCGCCAGCAGCCCGTCTAGCGGGCGCACAGATACGCAGTATTTT; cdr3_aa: CASSPSSGRTDTQYF
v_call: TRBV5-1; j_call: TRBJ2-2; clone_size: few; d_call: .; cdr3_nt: TGCGCCAGCCGGCAGACGGGGACCGGGGAGCTGTTTTTT; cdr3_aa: CASRQTGTGELFF
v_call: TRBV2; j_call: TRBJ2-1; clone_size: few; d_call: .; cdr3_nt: TGTGCCAGCGGAAGAGGGGGCAATGAGCAGTTCTTC; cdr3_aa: CASGRGGNEQFF
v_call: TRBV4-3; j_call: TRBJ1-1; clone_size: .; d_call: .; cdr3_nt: TGCGCCGGCAGCCAAGAGGGGCAGGGGAGCGTGAAAGCTTTCTTT; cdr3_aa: CAGSQEGQGSVKAFF
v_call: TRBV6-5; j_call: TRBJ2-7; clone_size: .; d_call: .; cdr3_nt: TGTGCCAGCAGTTACTATACAGGGTTAGGGTCCTACAATGAGCAGTACTTC; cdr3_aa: CASSYYTGLGSYNEQYF
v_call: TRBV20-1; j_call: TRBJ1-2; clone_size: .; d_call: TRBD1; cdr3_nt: TGCAGTGCTAGAGATCCAGGGACAGGGAATGGCTACACCTTC; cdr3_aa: CSARDPGTGNGYTF
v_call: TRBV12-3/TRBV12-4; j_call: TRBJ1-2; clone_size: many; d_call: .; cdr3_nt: TGTGCCACAACGACGGGGGTTAACTATGGCTACACCTTC; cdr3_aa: CATTTGVNYGYTF
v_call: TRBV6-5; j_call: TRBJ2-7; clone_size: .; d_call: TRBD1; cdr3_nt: TGTGCCAGCAGTTATTCGACCGCGGCCGAGGCAGGGGGCTTCCACGAGCAGTACTTC; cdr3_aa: CASSYSTAAEAGGFHEQYF
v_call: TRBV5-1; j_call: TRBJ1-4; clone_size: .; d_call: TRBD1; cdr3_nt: TGCGCCAGCAGCGCAGGACAGGGGGTCACTAATGAAAAACTGTTTTTT; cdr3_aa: CASSAGQGVTNEKLFF
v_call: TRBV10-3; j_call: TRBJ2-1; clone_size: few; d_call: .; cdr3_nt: TGTGCCATCAGTGGAGCGGGGAGGGGGCCCTACAATGAGCAGTTCTTC; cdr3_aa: CAISGAGRGPYNEQFF
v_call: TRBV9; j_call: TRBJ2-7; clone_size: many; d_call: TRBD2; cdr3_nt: TGTGCCAGCAGCGTAGGTGATAGCGGGTGGAAGTACTTC; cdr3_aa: CASSVGDSGWKYF
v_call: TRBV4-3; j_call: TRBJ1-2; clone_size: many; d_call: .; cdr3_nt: TGCGCCAGCAGCCAAGCGGGAACTGGAAATTTCTATGGCTACACCTTC; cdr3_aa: CASSQAGTGNFYGYTF
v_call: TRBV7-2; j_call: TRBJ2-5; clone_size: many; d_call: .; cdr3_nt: TGTGCCAGCAGCTCGCAGGGTAGAGAGACCCAGTACTTC; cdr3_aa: CASSSQGRETQYF
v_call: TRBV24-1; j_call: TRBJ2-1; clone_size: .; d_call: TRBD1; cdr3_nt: TGTGCCACCAGCGGGGACAGGGCCAACTCTCGCTCCTACAATGAGCAGTTCTTC; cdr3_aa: CATSGDRANSRSYNEQFF
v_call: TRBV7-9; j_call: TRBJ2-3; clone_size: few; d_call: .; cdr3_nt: TGTGCCAGCAGCTTAGGGTTTTTTGGCGGTACGCAGTATTTT; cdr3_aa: CASSLGFFGGTQYF
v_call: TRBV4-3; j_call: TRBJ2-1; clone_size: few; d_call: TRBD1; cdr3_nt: TGCGCCAGCAGCCAAGATGGGCTTGGGGACAGGGCATATGAGCAGTTCTTC; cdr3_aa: CASSQDGLGDRAYEQFF
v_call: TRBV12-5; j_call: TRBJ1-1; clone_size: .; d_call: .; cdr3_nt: TGTGCTAGTGGTTTGGTGACCCCCGCTGGGTGGAGGACTGAAGCTTTCTTT; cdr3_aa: CASGLVTPAGWRTEAFF
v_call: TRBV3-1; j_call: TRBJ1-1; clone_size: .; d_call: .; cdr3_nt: TGTACCAGCAGCCTAATCCGGGGAAACACTGAAGCTTTCTTT; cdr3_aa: CTSSLIRGNTEAFF
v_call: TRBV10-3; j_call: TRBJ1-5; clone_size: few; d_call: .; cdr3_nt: TGTGCCATCAGTGAAACAGGTGGGAATCAGCCCCAGCATTTT; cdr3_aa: CAISETGGNQPQHF
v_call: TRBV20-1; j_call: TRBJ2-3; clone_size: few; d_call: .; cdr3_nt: TGCAGTGCTAGAGATCTTGGCAATACGCAGTATTTT; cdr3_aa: CSARDLGNTQYF
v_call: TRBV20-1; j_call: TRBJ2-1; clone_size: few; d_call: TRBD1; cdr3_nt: TGCAGTGCCCCAACCAGACAGGGTTTAGGCGGTGAGCAGTTCTTC; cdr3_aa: CSAPTRQGLGGEQFF
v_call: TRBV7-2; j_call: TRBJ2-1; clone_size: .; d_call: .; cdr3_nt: TGTGCCAGCAGCTTAATTGGGGCCGACAATGAGCAGTTCTTC; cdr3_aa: CASSLIGADNEQFF
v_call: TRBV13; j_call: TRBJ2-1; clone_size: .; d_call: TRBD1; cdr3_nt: TGTGCCAGCAGCTCGAGATATTCTACAGGGGTCGATGAGCAGTTCTTC; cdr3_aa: CASSSRYSTGVDEQFF
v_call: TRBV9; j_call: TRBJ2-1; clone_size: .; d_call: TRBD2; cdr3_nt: TGTGCCAGCGCCCTTGGGGGGGTAGGGGAGCAGTTCTTC; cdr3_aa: CASALGGVGEQFF
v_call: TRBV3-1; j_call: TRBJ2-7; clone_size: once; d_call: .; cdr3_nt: TGTGCCAGCAGCCCCGCCTCTGCTGGAATCTACGAGCAGTACTTC; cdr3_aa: CASSPASAGIYEQYF
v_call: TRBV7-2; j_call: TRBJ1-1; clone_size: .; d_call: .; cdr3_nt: TGTGCCAGCAGCCTCCGAGCAGGGGTGGGCACTGAAGCTTTCTTT; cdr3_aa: CASSLRAGVGTEAFF
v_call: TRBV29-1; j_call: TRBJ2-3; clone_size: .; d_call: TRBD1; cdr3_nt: TGCAGCGTTGGACAGGGCGGCGATCACACAGATACGCAGAATTTT; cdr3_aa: CSVGQGGDHTDTQNF
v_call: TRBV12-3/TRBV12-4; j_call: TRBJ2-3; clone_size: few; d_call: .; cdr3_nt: TGTGCCAGCATTGAAGGTGGGACAGATACGCAGTATTTT; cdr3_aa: CASIEGGTDTQYF
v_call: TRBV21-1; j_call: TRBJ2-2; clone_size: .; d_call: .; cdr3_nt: TGTGCCAGCAGATCTGGGACAAGCCCGAACACCGGGGAGCTGTTTTTT; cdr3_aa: CASRSGTSPNTGELFF
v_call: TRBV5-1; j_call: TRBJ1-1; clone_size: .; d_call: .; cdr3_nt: TGCGCCAGCGGCGCCGGATCGGACAGACTGAACACTGAAGCTTTCTTT; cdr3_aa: CASGAGSDRLNTEAFF
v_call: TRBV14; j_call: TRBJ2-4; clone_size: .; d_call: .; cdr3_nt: TGTGCCAGCAGCCAAGCTAGGGGAACCATTCAGTACTTC; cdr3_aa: CASSQARGTIQYF
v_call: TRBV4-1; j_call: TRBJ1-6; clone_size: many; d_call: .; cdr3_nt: TGCGCCAGCAGTGGACAGACGAATTCACCCCTCCACTTT; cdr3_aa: CASSGQTNSPLHF
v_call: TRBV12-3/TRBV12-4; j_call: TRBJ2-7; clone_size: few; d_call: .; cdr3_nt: TGTGCCAGCAGTGTATCGGGGGTGCCCTACGAGCAGTACTTC; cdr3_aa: CASSVSGVPYEQYF
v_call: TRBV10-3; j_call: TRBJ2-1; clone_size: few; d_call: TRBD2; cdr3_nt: TGTGCCATCAGGGTCCTCAGCGGGGGGGGATACAATGAGCAGTTCTTC; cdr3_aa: CAIRVLSGGGYNEQFF
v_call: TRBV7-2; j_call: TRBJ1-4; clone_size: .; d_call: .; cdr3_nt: TGTGCCAGCAGCCCTAAAGTGGGAAATGAAAAACTGTTTTTT; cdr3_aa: CASSPKVGNEKLFF
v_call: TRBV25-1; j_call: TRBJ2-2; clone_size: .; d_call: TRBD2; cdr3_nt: TGTGCCAGCAGTGTAACCCTGACGGGGGGCACCGGGGAGCTGTTTTTT; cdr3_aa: CASSVTLTGGTGELFF
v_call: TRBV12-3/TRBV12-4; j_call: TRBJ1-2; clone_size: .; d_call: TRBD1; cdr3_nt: TGTGCCAGCAGTCATTCAACAGGGGTTGGCTATGGCTACACCTTC; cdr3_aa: CASSHSTGVGYGYTF
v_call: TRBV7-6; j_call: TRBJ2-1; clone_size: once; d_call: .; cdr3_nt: TGTGCCAGCAGCTTATGGGCTTCCCCTTCCGATGAGCAGTTCTTC; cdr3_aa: CASSLWASPSDEQFF
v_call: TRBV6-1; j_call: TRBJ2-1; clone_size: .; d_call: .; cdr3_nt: TGTGCCAGCAGCCCTCGACCAAACTCCTACAATGAGCAGTTCTTC; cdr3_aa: CASSPRPNSYNEQFF
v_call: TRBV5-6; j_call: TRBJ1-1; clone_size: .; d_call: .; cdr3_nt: TGTGCCAGCAGCTTGGCCCGGGTCACTGAAGCTTTCTTT; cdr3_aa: CASSLARVTEAFF
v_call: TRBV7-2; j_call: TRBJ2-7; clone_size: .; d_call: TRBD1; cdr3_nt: TGTGCCAGCAGCCCTCACGGGACAGGGGACTACGAGCAGTACTTC; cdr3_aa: CASSPHGTGDYEQYF
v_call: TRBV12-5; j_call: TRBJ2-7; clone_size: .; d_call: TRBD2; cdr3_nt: TGTGCTAGTGCCCCGACTAGCGGGGGATACAATGAGCAGTACTTC; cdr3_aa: CASAPTSGGYNEQYF
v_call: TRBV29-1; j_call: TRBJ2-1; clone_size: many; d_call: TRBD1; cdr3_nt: TGCAGCGTTGAAAGGGGGACAGGGGGTAATGAGCAGTTCTTC; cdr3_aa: CSVERGTGGNEQFF
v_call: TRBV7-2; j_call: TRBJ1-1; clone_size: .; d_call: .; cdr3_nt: TGTGCCAGCAGCCCCCCTTTCCCTGAAGCTTTCTTT; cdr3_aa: CASSPPFPEAFF
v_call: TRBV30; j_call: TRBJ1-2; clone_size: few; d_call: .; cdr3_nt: TGTGCCTGGGCCGTTTGGGCCGATAGGAACTATGGCTACACCTTC; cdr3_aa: CAWAVWADRNYGYTF